A single sample is the source of the 3 T cell receptor beta chains below, sequenced in a study of regulatory T cells in long-lasting Graves disease. CDR3 regions were amplified by Arm-PCR using iRepertoire HTBI primers to build TCR beta libraries. One entry per CDR3 protein, called by TCRdb with MiXCR from the multiplex PCR reads. Of approximately 300,000 distinct CDR3 sequences listed, about 18% are singletons. Time point of the sample: newly diagnosed GD, antithyroid drugs for less than 3 months. Extracted RNA from PBMCs served as the source of the TCR library. Material: peripheral blood mononuclear cells (PBMCs), obtained at new diagnosis, from a patient treated with antithyroid drugs. Every receptor here comes from a female donor with Graves disease.

This clonotype has a handful of counts. The rearrangement joins TRBV9 to TRBJ2-5, with D unresolved. Germline V gene lookup returns CDR1 SGDLS and CDR2 YYNGEE. The CDR3 contains 16 residues. Trimming removed 4 bases from V and 0 bases from J, with 16 bases in between. The CDR3 sequence is CASSSQAGQDQETQYF. The CDR3, as DNA: TGTGCCAGCAGCTCCCAGGCTGGGCAGGACCAAGAGACCCAGTACTTC.

This clonotype was picked up many times. The chain combines TRBV20-1 with TRBJ2-3, with D possibly TRBD2 on 5 matching bases. Germline-derived CDR1 and CDR2 are DFQATT and SNEGSKA (reference sequence). Trimming shortened V by 6 bases and J by 2 bases, and 9 bases separated the two germline ends. CDR3 length: 12 amino acids. In nucleotides, the CDR3 is TGCAGTGCAACCGGACTCACAGATACGCAGTATTTT. Translating gives CSATGLTDTQYF.

Many counts were recorded for this clonotype. CDR3 sequence (DNA): TGCAGTGCTAGGGAGGGCGGGTCCACCGGGGAGCTGTTTTTT. This codes for CSAREGGSTGELFF. This chain links TRBV20-1 with TRBJ2-2; a possible D gene is TRBD2 (6 bases). Trimming stripped 3 bases from V and 4 bases from J, with 12 bases between. In germline, CDR1 is DFQATT, CDR2 SNEGSKA (reference sequence). CDR3 length: 14 amino acids.